The entry below gives a single T cell receptor (beta chain) sequence along with its context. The antigen it binds to is not known. Within one base of it there is no much larger clone, and no base qualities were kept. The data belong to a study of OX40 agonist ivuxolimab in advanced cancers. For the study in its entirety: Ivuxolimab was a fully human IgG2 agonistic monoclonal antibody targeting the costimulatory receptor OX40 (CD134). Intravenous ivuxolimab was administered to patients every 2 weeks at six dose levels: 0.01, 0.1, 0.3, 1.5, 3 and 10 mg/kg. Of the roughly 54 dose-escalation patients, hepatocellular carcinoma was present in around 20, melanoma in approximately 15, renal cell carcinoma in 9 and head and neck cancer in 9. In the dose-escalation cohort, more than 80% of patients were male, and the mean age was around 60 years with a range of roughly 23 to 79. Prior anti-PD-1, anti-PD-L1 or anti-CTLA-4 therapy was permitted, and roughly two fifths of dose-escalation patients had received checkpoint inhibitors. Partial responses occurred in three dose-escalation patients: two with cutaneous melanoma and one with hepatocellular carcinoma. The point of sequencing TCRbeta in the periphery was to test whether ivuxolimab changed TCR sequence diversity and drove clonal T-cell expansion. The monotherapy dose-escalation portion (N ≈ 52 patients) of the phase I ivuxolimab trial is reported in the paper.

The trial excluded patients who had a history of autoimmune disease or who were on systemic immunosuppression. Peripheral blood for TCR sequencing was collected from all dose cohorts at baseline, on cycle 4 day 1, and on cycle 7 day 1. Samples came from an open-label, multicenter, first-in-human phase I dose-escalation trial of ivuxolimab. Adults with locally advanced or metastatic head and neck squamous cell, hepatocellular, melanoma or renal cell carcinoma were enrolled in the trial. Before TCR sequencing, CD4+ T cells and CD8+ T cells from peripheral blood were sorted into separate populations. To sequence the TCRbeta CDR3 region, genomic DNA was isolated from the sorted cells. TCRbeta CDR3 regions were sequenced using the immunoSEQ Assay. As stored in TCRdb, this immuneACCESS dataset retains in-frame rearrangements with V and J assigned. A fraction of the clones does not appear; measured against another copy, unresolved V genes explain less than half of the discrepancy, and the remainder lacks a known reason. The sample data list some 28,000 clones, and roughly nine tenths of these were observed just once. The top ten constitute approximately 24% of the sample.

Spanning cysteine to phenylalanine, the CDR3 consists of 17 amino acids. Solely the CDR3 DNA is kept, with 51 bases framed from the first base. The V end loses 4 bases and the J end loses 2 bases, and a stretch of 17 bases separates them. CDR1 and CDR2 were assigned from the germline V gene as MGHDK and SYGVNS. Broad study findings and their caveats: At doses of 0.1 to 3.0 mg/kg, clonal expansion of both CD4+ and CD8+ T cells in blood was seen between baseline and week 6. The antigen specificity of the peripheral T cells that underwent clonal expansion was not determined. Low levels of normalized T-cell clonal expansion were also seen in some patients who did not respond. In partial responders in the 0.1-3.0 mg/kg groups, normalized peripheral clonal expansion was found to be among the lowest, especially among CD8+ T cells. On average, CD8+ T cells showed more expanded clones than CD4+ T cells after ivuxolimab.

The specimen was CD4+ or CD8+ T cells sorted from blood, collected in a trial of the OX40 agonist ivuxolimab. The receptor chain draws on TRBV25-1 and TRBJ2-2; TRBD1 is a weak D gene call, 6 bases matching. This TCR derives from an adult with an advanced solid tumor such as melanoma, head and neck, liver or kidney cancer. The sequenced DNA is TGTGCCAGCAGTGGGTCTTTAGGGGGAAGTAACACCGGGGAGCTGTTTTTT. It is translated as CASSGSLGGSNTGELFF.